This record looks at one T cell receptor beta chain sequence and its context. Its matching antigen is unknown. PCR used 60 Vbeta primers and 13 Jbeta primers. Authors' analysis steps: As a later analysis found, there were 80 million or so unique TCR beta chains, of which roughly 11 million were shared. Some clones are missing from TCRdb's copy, which holds only in-frame ones; the method was immunoSEQ multiplex PCR. V and J calls and clone size follow that table, whereas D and trimming were derived from the DNA. The sample gives 150,000 to 200,000 clones, roughly 78% of which show up once; over 10% is in the top ten. There are 13 residues in the CDR3. V shed 0 bases and J shed 9 bases, with 9 bases lying between them. CDR1 and CDR2 from the germline V gene are SGDLS and YYNGEE. The sample is drawn from a study of cytomegalovirus exposure and HLA in healthy donors. Whole-study results and caveats: In vitro confirmation showed three CMV-associated chains to be CMV antigen specific. Rarity marked most TCR sequences, yet some public TCRs occurred in many donors.

This TCR was sampled from a woman in her 50s in good health and CMV-seropositive. This sequence joins TRBV9 and TRBJ2-2, with D possibly matching TRBD2 (6 bases). The specimen was PBMCs. CDR3 sequence (DNA): TGTGCCAGCAGCGTAGGAGGAGGGCGGGAGCTGTTTTTT. Translating it yields CASSVGGGRELFF.